A single sample is the source of the 19 T cell receptor beta chains below, sequenced in a study of T-cell reconstitution after alpha-beta-depleted transplantation in children. Preparation of the TCRbeta library used unique molecular identifiers. From the PCR reads, TCRdb called clonotypes with MiXCR, one entry per CDR3 protein. Among fewer than 550,000 distinct CDR3 sequences listed, roughly an eighth were seen once. The material was PBMCs, mostly from graft donor cells, obtained 180 days after TCRalphabeta/CD19-depleted stem cell transplant. Every receptor here comes from a female patient aged 2 to 10 who had a stem cell transplant for aplastic anemia, so the T cells may come from the graft donor.

This clonotype was recorded a few times. The chain employs TRBV10-3 and TRBJ2-3; 10 bases match TRBD1. CDR3 length equals 14 residues. Germline V gene sequence: CDR1 ENHRY, CDR2 SYGVKD. The V gene end was trimmed by 6 bases and the J gene end by 6 bases; junction bases not matched to a gene: 6. For the CDR3, the DNA is TGTGCCATCAGCGAAGACAGGGGGCCCGATACGCAGTATTTT. It codes for CAISEDRGPDTQYF.

This clonotype was counted between two and nine times. The J gene is TRBJ2-7, the V gene TRBV7-8; D uncertain. Trimming took 1 base from V and 4 from J, leaving 11 bases between them. The CDR3 consists of 14 residues. CDR1 is SGHVS, CDR2 FQNEAQ, per germline. CDR3 in amino acids: CASSLVRVGYEQYV. The CDR3 DNA is TGTGCCAGCAGCTTAGTCCGGGTCGGGTACGAGCAGTACGTC.

The chain combines TRBV12-3 or TRBV12-4 with TRBJ1-3; maybe TRBD1 (6 bases). CDR3 length: 14 amino acids. Trimming took 2 bases from V and 4 from J, leaving 9 bases between them. The CDR3 loop reads CASSLTGLGNTIYF. DNA of the CDR3: TGTGCCAGCAGTTTAACAGGGCTCGGAAACACCATATATTTT.

This clonotype was picked up a small number of times. The chain uses TRBV5-1 and TRBJ2-3, with TRBD2 matching over 11 bases. Unmatched junction bases numbered 8, after V lost 5 bases and J lost 3 bases. The CDR3 is 16 amino acids. Germline V gene sequence: CDR1 SGHRS, CDR2 YFSETQ. The CDR3 is CASRSISSGRTDTQYF. The CDR3 region has the DNA TGCGCCAGCAGAAGCATCTCTAGCGGGAGGACAGATACGCAGTATTTT.

The sample holds many counts of this clonotype. V is TRBV10-3 and J is TRBJ2-7; 10 positions match TRBD2. Germline values: CDR1 ENHRY, CDR2 SYGVKD. This CDR3 is built from 14 residues. V shed 10 bases and J 4 bases; nucleotides not matched to a gene: 10. The CDR3 DNA follows: TGTGCCACCGGGAGAGCGGGAGGGTTATACGAGCAGTACTTC. Its protein is CATGRAGGLYEQYF.

The CDR3 bases are TGTGCCAGCAGCTCGAGCGCCCCGGGACAGTCATACTACGAGCAGTACTTC. Its protein is CASSSSAPGQSYYEQYF. The chain uses TRBV7-2 and TRBJ2-7; 7 positions agree with TRBD1. With V trimmed by 4 bases and J by 3 bases, 15 bases remained unmatched. Per the germline V gene, CDR1 is SGHTA and CDR2 is FQGNSA. CDR3 length: 17 amino acids.

This clonotype was found a few times. The chain joins TRBV12-3 or TRBV12-4 to TRBJ2-5; 10 nucleotides agree with TRBD1. The ends lost 5 bases at V and 1 base at J; junction bases unmatched: 7. There are 16 residues in the CDR3. The CDR3 region is CASSLGTGVFQETQYF. The CDR3 coding sequence is TGTGCCAGCAGTCTGGGGACAGGGGTTTTCCAAGAGACCCAGTACTTC.

This chain uses TRBV29-1 with TRBJ2-5; 9 bases align to TRBD2. The CDR3 has 15 residues. Germline-derived CDR1 and CDR2 are SQVTM and ANQGSEA. V lost 6 bases and J lost 2; bases outside the gene matches: 10. CDR3 in amino acids: CSVVILAGLQETQYF. The CDR3 DNA reads as TGCAGCGTCGTTATACTAGCGGGCCTGCAAGAGACCCAGTACTTC.

As to this clonotype: The conserved closing phenylalanine or tryptophan is absent in this CDR3, likely reflecting a read error. This chain connects TRBV7-2 to TRBJ2-7; no firm D call. This CDR3 comprises 12 residues. The germline V gene encodes CDR1 SGHTA and CDR2 FQGNSA. V gave up 1 base and J gave up 4 bases, with 5 bases separating them. For the CDR3, the DNA is TGTGCCAGCAGCTTAGGGTATTACGAGCAGTACCTC. Protein product: CASSLGYYEQYL.

This chain connects TRBV7-2 to TRBJ1-4; D remains ambiguous. Trimming took off 1 base at V and 8 bases at J, with 14 bases between the two ends. Looked up from germline, CDR1 is SGHTA and CDR2 is FQGNSA. The CDR3 contains 15 residues. CDR3 in DNA: TGTGCCAGCAGCTTAGTTGGCTCACCCGGGGAAAAACTGTTTTTT. Encoded protein: CASSLVGSPGEKLFF.

The rearrangement links TRBV6-5 to TRBJ2-1; possibly TRBD1 or TRBD2 for D (5 bases each). This CDR3 is 17 amino acids long. The V gene lost 0 bases and the J gene lost 8 bases, with 20 bases spanning the gap. The V gene's germline CDR1 is MNHEY and CDR2 SVGAGI. Here the CDR3 reads CASSYSWGSPLPYEQFF. DNA of the CDR3: TGTGCCAGCAGTTACTCGTGGGGGAGCCCCCTGCCCTATGAGCAGTTCTTC.

The gene calls are TRBV9 and TRBJ2-3, with D possibly being TRBD2 (8 bases). V dropped 3 bases and J dropped 10 bases, with 15 bases sitting between them. The CDR3 length is 13 residues. Per the germline V gene, CDR1 is SGDLS and CDR2 is YYNGEE. The CDR3 is CASSAGGLGSQYF. CDR3 bases: TGTGCCAGCAGCGCAGGGGGACTAGGGTCGCAGTATTTT.

At least ten counts were recorded for this clonotype. V usage is TRBV20-1 and J usage is TRBJ2-2, with TRBD1 identical over 9 bases. Germline assignment: CDR1 DFQATT and CDR2 SNEGSKA (reference sequence). The CDR3 is 15 amino acids. With V trimmed by 6 bases and J by 4 bases, 9 bases remained unmatched. The CDR3: CSAWGLDRGTGELFF. The DNA of the CDR3 is TGCAGTGCGTGGGGTTTGGACAGGGGCACCGGGGAGCTGTTTTTT.

This clonotype was observed a few times. The chain is built from TRBV29-1 and TRBJ2-1, with 8 nucleotides matching TRBD1. The CDR3 extends over 14 amino acids. V lost 7 bases, J lost 6 bases, and 11 bases stayed unmatched. Looked up from germline, CDR1 is SQVTM and CDR2 is ANQGSEA. The CDR3 region has the DNA TGCAGCGCTCTACGGACAGGGCTAGGCAATGAGCAGTTCTTC. Its protein product is CSALRTGLGNEQFF.

This clonotype turned up a few times. The chain uses TRBV28 and TRBJ2-7; 8 positions match TRBD2. V gave up 0 bases and J gave up 4 bases; unmatched junction bases: 11. The CDR3 consists of 17 residues. Germline CDR1 MDHEN, CDR2 SYDVKM. The CDR3 DNA follows: TGTGCCAGCAGTTTATGCGTGATAGCGGGAATTTCATACGAGCAGTACTTC. Translation: CASSLCVIAGISYEQYF.

J is TRBJ2-1 and V is TRBV11-3; TRBD2 agrees at 10 bases. The CDR3 sequence is 18 residues long. CDR1 and CDR2 (germline): SGHNT, YENEEA. V gave up 11 bases and J gave up 1 base; unmatched junction bases: 17. CDR3 amino acids: CAFTAVWSSGSSYNEQFF. DNA of the CDR3: TGTGCCTTCACCGCTGTCTGGTCTAGCGGGAGTTCCTACAATGAGCAGTTCTTC.

J is TRBJ2-5 and V is TRBV5-6, with a possible D match to TRBD2 (5 bases). Germline V CDR1 and CDR2: SGHDT, YYEEEE. The CDR3 is 16 residues long. V was trimmed by 4 bases and J by 5 bases, leaving 21 bases between them. The CDR3 spells CASSTDYSTQRETQYF. As DNA, the CDR3 is TGTGCCAGCAGCACTGACTACTCCACCCAAAGGGAGACCCAGTACTTC.

The J gene is TRBJ2-3, the V gene TRBV12-3 or TRBV12-4; D is ambiguous. The CDR3 is 15 amino acids. V was cut by 3 bases and J by 2 bases, with 12 bases left in between. The CDR3 DNA sequence: TGTGCCAGCAGTTTTATCCCCCATTCCACAGATACGCAGTATTTT. It specifies CASSFIPHSTDTQYF.

This clonotype was recorded at least ten times. The chain joins TRBV5-1 to TRBJ2-1; 12 bases are a match to TRBD2. In germline, CDR1 is SGHRS, CDR2 YFSETQ. The CDR3 loop spans 17 amino acids. Germline trimming cut 4 bases from V and 7 bases from J; bases unmatched to any gene: 12. For the CDR3, the DNA is TGCGCCAGCAGCCCGTGGACTAGCGGGATGGGCCCTAATGAGCAGTTCTTC. As protein: CASSPWTSGMGPNEQFF.